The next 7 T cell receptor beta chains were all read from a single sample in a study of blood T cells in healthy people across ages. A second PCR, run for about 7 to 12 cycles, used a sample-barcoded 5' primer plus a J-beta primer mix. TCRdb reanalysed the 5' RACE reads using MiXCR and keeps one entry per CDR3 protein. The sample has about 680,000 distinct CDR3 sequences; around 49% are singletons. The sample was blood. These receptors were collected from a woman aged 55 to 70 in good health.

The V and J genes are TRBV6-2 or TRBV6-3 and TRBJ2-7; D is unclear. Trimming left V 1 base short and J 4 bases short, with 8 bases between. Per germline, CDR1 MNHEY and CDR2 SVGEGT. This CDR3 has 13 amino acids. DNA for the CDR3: TGTGCCAGCAGTTACTTGTCGATGTACGAGCAGTACTTC. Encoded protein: CASSYLSMYEQYF.

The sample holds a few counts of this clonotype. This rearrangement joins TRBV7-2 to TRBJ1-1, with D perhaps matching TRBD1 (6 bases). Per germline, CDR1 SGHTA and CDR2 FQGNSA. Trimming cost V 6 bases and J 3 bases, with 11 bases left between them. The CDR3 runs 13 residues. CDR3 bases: TGTGCCAGCAGACAATACAGGGACACTGAAGCTTTCTTT. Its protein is CASRQYRDTEAFF.

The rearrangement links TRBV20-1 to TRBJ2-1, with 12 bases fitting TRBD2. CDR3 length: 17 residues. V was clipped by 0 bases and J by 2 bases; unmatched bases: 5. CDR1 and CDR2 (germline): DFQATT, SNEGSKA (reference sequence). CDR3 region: CSARDLGLAGTYNEQFF. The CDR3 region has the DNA TGCAGTGCTAGAGATCTGGGACTAGCGGGTACCTACAATGAGCAGTTCTTC.

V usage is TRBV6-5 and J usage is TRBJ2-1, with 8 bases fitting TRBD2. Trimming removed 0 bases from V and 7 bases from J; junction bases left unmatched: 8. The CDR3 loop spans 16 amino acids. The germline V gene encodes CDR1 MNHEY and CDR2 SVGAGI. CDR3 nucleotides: TGTGCCAGCAGTTACTCATGGGGGTCGGGGGGGAATGAGCAGTTCTTC. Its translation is CASSYSWGSGGNEQFF.

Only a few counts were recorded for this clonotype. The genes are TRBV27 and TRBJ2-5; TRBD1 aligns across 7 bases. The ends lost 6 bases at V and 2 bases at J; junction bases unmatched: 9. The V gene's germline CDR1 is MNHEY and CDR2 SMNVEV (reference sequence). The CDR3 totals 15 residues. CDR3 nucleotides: TGTGCCAGCAGCCAAGACAGGGCAAGACAAGAGACCCAGTACTTC. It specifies CASSQDRARQETQYF.

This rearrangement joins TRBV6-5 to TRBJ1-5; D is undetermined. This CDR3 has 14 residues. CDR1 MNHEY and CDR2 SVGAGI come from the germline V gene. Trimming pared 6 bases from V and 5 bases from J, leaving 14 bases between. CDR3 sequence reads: CASRPGEWYQPQHF. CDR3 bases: TGTGCCAGCAGGCCCGGGGAATGGTATCAGCCCCAGCATTTT.

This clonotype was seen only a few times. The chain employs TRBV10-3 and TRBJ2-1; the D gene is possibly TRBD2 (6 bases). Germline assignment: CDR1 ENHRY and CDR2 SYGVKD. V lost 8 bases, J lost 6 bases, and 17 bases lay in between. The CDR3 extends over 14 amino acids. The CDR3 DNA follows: TGTGCCATCGGTGGGGGGAACCAACGCAATGAGCAGTTCTTC. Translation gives CAIGGGNQRNEQFF.